The rows below give T cell receptor beta chains drawn from one sample of a study of blood T cell repertoires in COVID-19. Sequencing used immunoSEQ multiplex PCR; TCRdb keeps in-frame clones, though not all of them. The sample has 75,000 to 95,000 clones; 70% to 85% are singletons. Sequencing was carried out using peripheral blood. The receptors derive from a woman aged 55-70 years in a cohort sampled during active or convalescent COVID-19. Each CDR3 is given with its conserved first and last residue. D genes are given only for firm matches. The size of a clone is reported for some rows only, either as once, few or many, or as a class for expanded clones.

D gene,clone size,J gene,V gene,CDR3 protein,CDR3 DNA
TRBD2,.,TRBJ2-3,TRBV5-1,CASSLAPSGNTDTQYF,TGCGCCAGCAGCTTGGCGCCTAGCGGGAACACAGATACGCAGTATTTT
.,.,TRBJ1-2,TRBV4-3,CASSQDWAERNYGYTF,TGCGCCAGCAGCCAAGATTGGGCAGAGCGGAACTATGGCTACACCTTC
.,.,TRBJ2-7,TRBV27,CASSTRVPASEQYF,TGTGCCAGCAGTACCCGGGTCCCAGCCTCCGAGCAGTACTTC
TRBD1,few,TRBJ2-7,TRBV15,CATSIHPGGFYEQYF,TGTGCCACCAGCATACACCCAGGGGGCTTCTACGAGCAGTACTTC
TRBD1,.,TRBJ1-2,TRBV4-3,CASSRDRANYGYTF,TGCGCCAGCAGCCGGGACAGGGCTAACTATGGCTACACCTTC
TRBD2,few,TRBJ2-3,TRBV4-1,CASSQDRTGGPTDTQYF,TGCGCCAGCAGCCAAGATCGGACGGGGGGGCCCACAGATACGCAGTATTTT
TRBD1,once,TRBJ1-1,TRBV6-6,CASSRPGQLNTWAFF,TGTGCCAGCAGCCGACCGGGACAGCTGAACACTTGGGCTTTCTTT
.,.,TRBJ1-3,TRBV18,CASSPQGDYSGNTIYF,TGTGCCAGCTCACCACAGGGGGACTACTCTGGAAACACCATATATTTT
TRBD1,.,TRBJ2-7,TRBV10-3,CAISDGQGSMYEQYF,TGTGCCATCAGTGACGGACAGGGGAGTATGTACGAGCAGTACTTC
.,.,TRBJ2-7,TRBV4-3,CASSQEAHTGSPYEQYF,TGCGCCAGCAGCCAGGAGGCTCACACAGGGAGTCCCTACGAGCAGTACTTC
.,.,TRBJ2-5,TRBV7-2,CASSLEGLNQETQYF,TGTGCCAGCAGCTTAGAGGGGTTAAACCAAGAGACCCAGTACTTC
TRBD2,.,TRBJ2-1,TRBV7-3,CASSLIAGGGYNEQFF,TGTGCCAGCAGCTTAATAGCGGGGGGCGGATACAATGAGCAGTTCTTC
.,.,TRBJ2-7,TRBV30,CAWSVPGVVYEQYF,TGTGCCTGGAGTGTACCAGGGGTAGTCTACGAGCAGTACTTC
TRBD2,once,TRBJ2-3,TRBV9,CASSVDAGGGDTQYF,TGTGCCAGCAGCGTAGACGCGGGGGGTGGGGATACGCAGTATTTT
.,few,TRBJ2-7,TRBV29-1,CSVEGTANYEQYF,TGCAGCGTTGAAGGGACAGCCAACTACGAGCAGTACTTC
.,.,TRBJ2-3,TRBV27,CASSTVIADPGTDTQYF,TGTGCCAGCAGTACCGTCATAGCGGACCCTGGCACAGATACGCAGTATTTT
.,.,TRBJ2-2,TRBV5-6,CASSRRGPGELFF,TGTGCCAGCAGCCGAAGAGGGCCCGGGGAGCTGTTTTTT
.,.,TRBJ2-7,TRBV18,CASSQQVYEQYF,TGTGCCAGCTCACAACAGGTTTACGAGCAGTACTTC
.,.,TRBJ1-2,TRBV5-1,CASSFGGEYGYTF,TGCGCCAGCAGCTTTGGAGGGGAATATGGCTACACCTTC
TRBD1,once,TRBJ1-5,TRBV7-9,CASSPLTGTGQPQHF,TGTGCCAGCAGCCCCCTGACAGGGACCGGTCAGCCCCAGCATTTT
TRBD2,.,TRBJ2-1,TRBV9,CASSVSAGLAGGRYNEQFF,TGTGCCAGCAGCGTATCAGCAGGACTAGCGGGGGGCCGTTACAATGAGCAGTTCTTC
TRBD1,.,TRBJ1-3,TRBV5-1,CASSLGLRQGPGNTIYF,TGCGCCAGCAGCTTGGGTTTGAGACAGGGCCCTGGAAACACCATATATTTT
.,.,TRBJ1-2,TRBV10-3,CAISESVSGRRGGYTF,TGTGCCATCAGTGAGTCGGTGTCAGGTCGAAGAGGGGGCTACACCTTC
.,.,TRBJ1-1,TRBV7-2,CASSLERLNTEAFF,TGTGCCAGCAGCTTAGAACGGTTGAACACTGAAGCTTTCTTT
.,.,TRBJ2-7,TRBV28,CASSLPGWMSYEQYF,TGTGCCAGCAGTTTACCAGGGTGGATGTCCTACGAGCAGTACTTC
.,.,TRBJ1-1,TRBV7-3,CASSLTGHSEAFF,TGTGCCAGCAGCTTAACGGGACATTCTGAAGCTTTCTTT
TRBD2,.,TRBJ2-1,TRBV27,CASNPLFSGGKNNEQFF,TGTGCCAGCAACCCCCTCTTTAGCGGGGGGAAAAACAATGAGCAGTTCTTC
.,.,TRBJ2-1,TRBV11-2,CASSLGVTSSIYNEQFF,TGTGCCAGCAGCTTAGGGGTCACTAGCTCCATCTACAATGAGCAGTTCTTC
.,.,TRBJ1-1,TRBV2,CASTRGRSMNTEAFF,TGTGCCAGCACTAGGGGCAGGAGCATGAACACTGAAGCTTTCTTT
TRBD1,many,TRBJ1-2,TRBV24-1,CATSDRQGLHGYTF,TGTGCCACCAGTGATAGACAGGGTCTTCATGGCTACACCTTC
TRBD1,once,TRBJ1-5,TRBV6-2/TRBV6-3,CASSSPGTGIQPQHF,TGTGCCAGCAGTTCCCCAGGGACAGGGATTCAGCCCCAGCATTTT
.,.,TRBJ2-3,TRBV5-4,CASRPVSTDTQYF,TGTGCCAGCAGGCCGGTCAGCACAGATACGCAGTATTTT
.,.,TRBJ1-1,TRBV7-3,CASSLGRGDTEAFF,TGTGCCAGCAGCTTAGGTCGGGGGGACACTGAAGCTTTCTTT
TRBD2,.,TRBJ2-1,TRBV9,CASSVAGQGGNEQFF,TGTGCCAGCAGCGTAGCTGGGCAGGGAGGGAATGAGCAGTTCTTC
TRBD1,.,TRBJ1-2,TRBV7-6,CASSRDSNYGYTF,TGTGCCAGCAGCCGGGACAGTAACTATGGCTACACCTTC
TRBD2,medium-sized,TRBJ2-7,TRBV7-2,CASSLAVAGPYEQYF,TGTGCCAGCAGCTTAGCGGTAGCGGGGCCCTACGAGCAGTACTTC
TRBD1,.,TRBJ1-4,TRBV5-1,CASSTLPGQGSEKLFF,TGCGCCAGCAGTACGCTACCGGGACAGGGGAGTGAAAAACTGTTTTTT